One sample yielded the 7 T cell receptor beta chains listed below, sequenced in a study of shared clonotypes between healthy human individuals. CD45RO-negative, CCR7-positively selected cells formed the naive CD8 fraction, excluding terminally differentiated effector memory CD45RA+ cells. Assay used: immunoSEQ multiplex PCR; TCRdb lists only in-frame clones, some missing. The sample has about 680,000 clones, 92% seen once. The sample was naive CD8+ T cells sorted from blood. The receptors stem from a man under 40 in good health.

DNA for the CDR3: TGTGCCAGCAGCTTGAGGCGTGGGGGACGGTACGAGCAGTACTTC. Its protein is CASSLRRGGRYEQYF. The V call is TRBV5-4, the J call TRBJ2-7; TRBD1 or TRBD2 may be the D gene (5 bases each). CDR1 and CDR2 from the germline V gene are SGHNT and YYREEE (reference sequence). The CDR3 consists of 15 residues. With 1 base removed from V and 4 bases from J, the gap between germline ends came to 15 bases. Looking up the rest from reference TRBV5-4 and TRBJ2-7 gives the full variable domain: ETGVTQSPTHLIKTRGQQVTLRCSSQSGHNTVSWYQQALGQGPQFIFQYYREEENGRGNFPPRFSGLQFPNYSSELNVNALELDDSALYLCASSLRRGGRYEQYFGPGTRLTVT.

The chain uses TRBV4-3 and TRBJ1-2; D is uncertain. Germline assignment: CDR1 LGHNA and CDR2 YSLEER. The length of the CDR3 is 14 residues. Trimming stripped 0 bases from V and 2 bases from J, with 7 bases between. The CDR3 spells CASSQDGRNYGYTF. Written as DNA, the CDR3 is TGCGCCAGCAGCCAAGATGGCAGGAACTATGGCTACACCTTC.

This rearrangement joins TRBV7-2 to TRBJ2-7; D remains unclear. CDR1 SGHTA and CDR2 FQGNSA come from the germline V gene. Between the trimmed V and J ends, which lost 3 bases and 4 bases, there was a span of 13 bases. This CDR3 spans 14 amino acids. The DNA for the CDR3 is TGTGCCAGCAGCTTTAGTTTAGTTCGGTACGAGCAGTACTTC. Amino acid sequence: CASSFSLVRYEQYF.

The rearrangement links TRBV2 to TRBJ2-2; D remains ambiguous. The CDR3 has 13 amino acids. V shed 2 bases and J shed 7 bases, with 8 bases lying between them. Germline CDR1 reads SNHLY; CDR2 reads FYNNEI. This chain's CDR3 is CASSESGFGELFF. The CDR3 DNA follows: TGTGCCAGCAGTGAATCCGGCTTCGGGGAGCTGTTTTTT. Drawing the rest from reference TRBV2 and TRBJ2-2, the complete variable domain is EPEVTQTPSHQVTQMGQEVILRCVPISNHLYFYWYRQILGQKVEFLVSFYNNEISEKSEIFDDQFSVERPDGSNFTLKIRSTKLEDSAMYFCASSESGFGELFFGEGSRLTVL.

The chain couples TRBV7-6 to TRBJ1-1; 8 bases fit TRBD1. Germline V gives CDR1 SGHVS, CDR2 FNYEAQ. Losses at the gene ends were 5 bases for V and 6 bases for J; bases not matched to a gene: 2. This CDR3 region has 12 residues. CDR3 bases: TGTGCCAGCAGCATGACAGGGGCTGAAGCTTTCTTT. It yields the protein CASSMTGAEAFF.

The rearrangement uses TRBV15 and TRBJ2-3, with 10 bases matching TRBD2. CDR1 LNHNV and CDR2 YYDKDF come from the germline V gene (reference sequence). CDR3 size: 18 residues. J was trimmed by 6 bases and V by 3 bases; bases with no gene match: 15. CDR3 sequence reads: CATSSIVSGRAGLDTQYF. CDR3 DNA: TGTGCCACCAGCAGTATCGTCAGCGGGAGGGCCGGGCTGGATACGCAGTATTTT.

V is TRBV7-9 and J is TRBJ2-7, with D hard to call. Per the germline V gene, CDR1 is SEHNR and CDR2 is FQNEAQ (reference sequence). The V gene lost 5 bases and the J gene lost 6 bases, with 17 bases spanning the gap. The CDR3 extends over 14 amino acids. CDR3 in amino acids: CASSQFGPVFEQYF. For the CDR3, the DNA is TGTGCCAGCAGCCAATTCGGTCCAGTTTTCGAGCAGTACTTC. The whole variable domain, remainder taken from reference TRBV7-9 and TRBJ2-7, is DTGVSQNPRHKITKRGQNVTFRCDPISEHNRLYWYRQTLGQGPEFLTYFQNEAQLEKSRLLSDRFSAERPKGSFSTLEIQRTEQGDSAMYLCASSQFGPVFEQYFGPGTRLTVT.